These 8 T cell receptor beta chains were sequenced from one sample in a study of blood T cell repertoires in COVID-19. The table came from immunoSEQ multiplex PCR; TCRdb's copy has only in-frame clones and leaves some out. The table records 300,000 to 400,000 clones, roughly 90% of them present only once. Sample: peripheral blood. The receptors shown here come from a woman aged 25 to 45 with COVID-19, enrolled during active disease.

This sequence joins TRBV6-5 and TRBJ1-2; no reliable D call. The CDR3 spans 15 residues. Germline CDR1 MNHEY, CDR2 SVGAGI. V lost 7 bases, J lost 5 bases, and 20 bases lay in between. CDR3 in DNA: TGTGCCAGCACCCCACAGTCGACCATACGTTATGGCTACACCTTC. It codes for CASTPQSTIRYGYTF.

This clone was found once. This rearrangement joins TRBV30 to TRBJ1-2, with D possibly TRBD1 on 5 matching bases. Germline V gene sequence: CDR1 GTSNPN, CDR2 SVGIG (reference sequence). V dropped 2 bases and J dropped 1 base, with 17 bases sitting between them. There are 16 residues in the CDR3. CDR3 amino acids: CAWSTGGTVFNYGYTF. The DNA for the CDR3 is TGTGCCTGGAGTACAGGCGGGACCGTCTTTAACTATGGCTACACCTTC.

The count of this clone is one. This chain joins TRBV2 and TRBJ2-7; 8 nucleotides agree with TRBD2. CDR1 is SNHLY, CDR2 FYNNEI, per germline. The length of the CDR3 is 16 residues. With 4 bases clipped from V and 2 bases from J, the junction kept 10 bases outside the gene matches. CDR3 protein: CASSVGLAGLAYEQYF. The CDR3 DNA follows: TGTGCCAGCAGTGTCGGCTTAGCGGGACTCGCCTACGAGCAGTACTTC.

In DNA form, the CDR3 reads TGTGCCAGCAGCCCACTAGCTCAGGATACGCAGTATTTT. This encodes CASSPLAQDTQYF. V usage is TRBV3-1 (or the pseudogene TRBV3-2) and J usage is TRBJ2-3; D is possibly TRBD2 (6 bases). CDR1 LGHDT and CDR2 YNNKEL come from the germline V gene (reference sequence). The CDR3 consists of 13 residues. With 4 bases removed from V and 6 bases from J, the gap between germline ends came to 11 bases.

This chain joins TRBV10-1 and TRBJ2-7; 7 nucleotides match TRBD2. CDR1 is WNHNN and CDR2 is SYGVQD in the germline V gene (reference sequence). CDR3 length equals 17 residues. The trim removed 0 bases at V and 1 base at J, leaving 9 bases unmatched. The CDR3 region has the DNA TGCGCCAGCAGTGAGTCTCTACCTAGCGGAGCGTCCTACGAGCAGTACTTC. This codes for CASSESLPSGASYEQYF.

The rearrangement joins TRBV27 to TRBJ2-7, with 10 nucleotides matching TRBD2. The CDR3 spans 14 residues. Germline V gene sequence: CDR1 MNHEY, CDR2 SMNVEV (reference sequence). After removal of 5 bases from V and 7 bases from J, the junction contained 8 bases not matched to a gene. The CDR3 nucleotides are TGTGCCAGCAGTGGACTAGCGGAAGAGGGGGAGCAGTACTTC. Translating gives CASSGLAEEGEQYF.

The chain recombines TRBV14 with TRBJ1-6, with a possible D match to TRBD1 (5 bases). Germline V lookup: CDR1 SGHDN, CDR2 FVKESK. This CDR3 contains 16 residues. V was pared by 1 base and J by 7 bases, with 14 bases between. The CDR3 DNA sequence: TGTGCCAGCAGCCAAGCTGCGGGACGTGCGAATTCACCCCTCCACTTT. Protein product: CASSQAAGRANSPLHF.

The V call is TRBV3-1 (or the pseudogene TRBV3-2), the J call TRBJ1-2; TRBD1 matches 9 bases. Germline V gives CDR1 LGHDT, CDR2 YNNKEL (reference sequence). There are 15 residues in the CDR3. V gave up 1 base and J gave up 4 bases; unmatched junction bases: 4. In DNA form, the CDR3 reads TGTGCCAGCAGCCAAGGGACAGGGGTAGGCTATGGCTACACCTTC. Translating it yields CASSQGTGVGYGYTF.